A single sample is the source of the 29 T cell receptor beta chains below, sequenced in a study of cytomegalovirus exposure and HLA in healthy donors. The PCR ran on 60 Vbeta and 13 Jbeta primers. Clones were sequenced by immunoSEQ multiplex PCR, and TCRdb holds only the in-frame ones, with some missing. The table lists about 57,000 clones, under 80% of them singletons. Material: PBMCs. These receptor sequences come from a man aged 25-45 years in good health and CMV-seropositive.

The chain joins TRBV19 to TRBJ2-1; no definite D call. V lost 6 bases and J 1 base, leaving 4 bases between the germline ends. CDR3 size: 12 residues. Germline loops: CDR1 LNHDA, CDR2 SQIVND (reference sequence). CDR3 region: CASRRSYNEQFF. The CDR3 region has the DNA TGTGCCAGTAGACGGTCCTACAATGAGCAGTTCTTC.

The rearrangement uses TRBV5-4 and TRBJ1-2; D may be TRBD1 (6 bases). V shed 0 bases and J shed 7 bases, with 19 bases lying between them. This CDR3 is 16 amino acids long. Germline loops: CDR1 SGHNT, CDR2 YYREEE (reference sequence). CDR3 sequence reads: CASSLASGQSLCGYTF. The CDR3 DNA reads TGTGCCAGCAGCTTGGCCTCTGGACAGAGCTTATGTGGCTACACCTTC.

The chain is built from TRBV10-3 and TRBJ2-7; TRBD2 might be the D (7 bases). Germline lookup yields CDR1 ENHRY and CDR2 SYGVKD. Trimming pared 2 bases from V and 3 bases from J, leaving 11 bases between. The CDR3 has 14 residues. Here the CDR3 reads CAISERGAGYEQYF. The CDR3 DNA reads TGTGCCATCAGTGAGCGGGGGGCCGGCTACGAGCAGTACTTC.

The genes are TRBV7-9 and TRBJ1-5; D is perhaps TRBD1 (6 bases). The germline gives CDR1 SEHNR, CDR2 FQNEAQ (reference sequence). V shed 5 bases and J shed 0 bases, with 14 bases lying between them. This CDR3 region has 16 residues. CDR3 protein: CASSTQGRGSNQPQHF. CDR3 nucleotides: TGTGCCAGCAGCACACAGGGAAGGGGTAGCAATCAGCCCCAGCATTTT.

The DNA of the CDR3 is TGTGCCAGCAGCCCCACCGGGACACCTCAAGAGACCCAGTACTTC. This gives the protein CASSPTGTPQETQYF. The chain joins TRBV7-6 to TRBJ2-5; possibly TRBD1 for D (6 bases). The V end was cut by 5 bases, the J end by 2 bases, with 15 bases between. CDR1 is SGHVS and CDR2 is FNYEAQ in the germline V gene. The CDR3 consists of 15 residues.

CDR3 residues: CASSLEGGRQPQHF. As DNA, the CDR3 is TGTGCCAGCAGCTTGGAAGGGGGCAGGCAGCCCCAGCATTTT. J is TRBJ1-5 and V is TRBV5-8; 7 bases match TRBD1. The CDR3 contains 14 residues. The J segment lost 7 bases and the V segment lost 0 bases, leaving 4 bases of the junction unmatched. The germline V gene encodes CDR1 SGHTS and CDR2 YDEGEE.

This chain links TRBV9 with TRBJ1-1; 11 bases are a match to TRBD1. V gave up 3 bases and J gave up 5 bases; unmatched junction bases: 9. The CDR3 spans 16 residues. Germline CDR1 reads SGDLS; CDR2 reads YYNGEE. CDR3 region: CASSEGQGVLRTEAFF. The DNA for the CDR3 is TGTGCCAGCAGCGAGGGACAGGGGGTCCTGCGGACTGAAGCTTTCTTT.

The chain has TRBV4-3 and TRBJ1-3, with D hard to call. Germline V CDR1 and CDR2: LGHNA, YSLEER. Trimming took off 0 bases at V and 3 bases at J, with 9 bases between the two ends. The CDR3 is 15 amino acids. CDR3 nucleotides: TGCGCCAGCAGCCAAGATCGGAGATATGGAAACACCATATATTTT. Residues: CASSQDRRYGNTIYF.

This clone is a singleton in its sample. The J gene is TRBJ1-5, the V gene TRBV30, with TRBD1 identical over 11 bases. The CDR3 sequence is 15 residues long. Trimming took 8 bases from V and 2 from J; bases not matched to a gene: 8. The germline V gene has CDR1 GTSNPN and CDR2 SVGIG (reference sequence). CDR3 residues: CAADRGLMGNQPQHF. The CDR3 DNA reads TGTGCCGCGGACAGGGGGCTTATGGGCAATCAGCCCCAGCATTTT.

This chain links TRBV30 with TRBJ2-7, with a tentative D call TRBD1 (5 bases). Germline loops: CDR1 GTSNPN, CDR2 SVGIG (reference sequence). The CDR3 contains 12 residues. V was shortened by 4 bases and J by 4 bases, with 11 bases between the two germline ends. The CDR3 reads CAWTVAGYEQYF. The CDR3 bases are TGTGCCTGGACAGTGGCAGGGTACGAGCAGTACTTC.

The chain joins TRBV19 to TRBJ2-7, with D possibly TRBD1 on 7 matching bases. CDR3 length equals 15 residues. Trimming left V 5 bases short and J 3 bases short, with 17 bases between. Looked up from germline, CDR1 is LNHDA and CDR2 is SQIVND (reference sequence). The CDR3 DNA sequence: TGTGCCAGTAGTCTCCGGAGGGACAGTATCTACGAGCAGTACTTC. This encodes CASSLRRDSIYEQYF.

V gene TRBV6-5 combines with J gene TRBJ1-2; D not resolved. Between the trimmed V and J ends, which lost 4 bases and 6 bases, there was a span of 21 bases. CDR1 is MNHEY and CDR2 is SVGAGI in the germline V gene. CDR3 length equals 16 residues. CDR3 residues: CASSWEATTLRDGYTF. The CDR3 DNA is TGTGCCAGCAGTTGGGAGGCGACCACGCTACGGGATGGCTACACCTTC.

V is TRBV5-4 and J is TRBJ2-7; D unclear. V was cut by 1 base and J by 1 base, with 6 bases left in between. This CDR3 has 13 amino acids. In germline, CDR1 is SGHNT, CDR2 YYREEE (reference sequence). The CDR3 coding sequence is TGTGCCAGCAGCTTGCAGGTTTCCTACGAGCAGTACTTC. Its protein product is CASSLQVSYEQYF.

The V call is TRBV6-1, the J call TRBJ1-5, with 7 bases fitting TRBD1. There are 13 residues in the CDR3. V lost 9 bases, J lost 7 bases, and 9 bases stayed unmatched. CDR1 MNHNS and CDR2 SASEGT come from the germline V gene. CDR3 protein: CASLYRGGQPQHF. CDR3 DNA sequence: TGTGCCAGTCTCTACAGGGGTGGACAGCCCCAGCATTTT.

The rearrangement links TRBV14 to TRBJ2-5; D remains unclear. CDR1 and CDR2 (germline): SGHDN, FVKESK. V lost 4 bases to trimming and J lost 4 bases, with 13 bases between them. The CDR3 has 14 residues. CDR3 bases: TGTGCCAGCAGCCTCGTTGGGCAAGGAGAGACCCAGTACTTC. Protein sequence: CASSLVGQGETQYF.

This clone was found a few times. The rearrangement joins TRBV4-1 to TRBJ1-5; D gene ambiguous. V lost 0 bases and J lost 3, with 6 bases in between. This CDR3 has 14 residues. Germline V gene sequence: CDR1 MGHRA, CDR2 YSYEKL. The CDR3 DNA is TGCGCCAGCAGCCAAGAGGAGAACAATCAGCCCCAGCATTTT. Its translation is CASSQEENNQPQHF.

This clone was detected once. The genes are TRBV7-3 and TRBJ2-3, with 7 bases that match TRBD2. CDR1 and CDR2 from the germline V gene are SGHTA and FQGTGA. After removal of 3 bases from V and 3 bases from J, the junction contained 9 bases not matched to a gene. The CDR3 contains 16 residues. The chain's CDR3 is CASSFGGGGWTDTQYF. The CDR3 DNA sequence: TGTGCCAGCAGCTTTGGTGGCGGGGGTTGGACAGATACGCAGTATTTT.

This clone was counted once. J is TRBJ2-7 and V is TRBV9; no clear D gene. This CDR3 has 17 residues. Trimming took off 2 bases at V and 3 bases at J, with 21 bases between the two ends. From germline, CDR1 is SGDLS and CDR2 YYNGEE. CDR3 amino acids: CASSVPVPQSRDYEQYF. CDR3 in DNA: TGTGCCAGCAGCGTCCCGGTCCCCCAAAGTCGAGACTACGAGCAGTACTTC.

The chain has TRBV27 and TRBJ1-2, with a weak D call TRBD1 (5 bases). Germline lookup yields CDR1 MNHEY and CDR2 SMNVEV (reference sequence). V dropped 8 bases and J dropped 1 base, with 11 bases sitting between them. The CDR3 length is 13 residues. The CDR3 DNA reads TGTGCCAGCGGTGGGGCACTTAACTATGGCTACACCTTC. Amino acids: CASGGALNYGYTF.

The CDR3 bases are TGTGCCAGCAGTGTGGTAGGGGACTATAATTCACCCCTCCACTTT. Protein sequence: CASSVVGDYNSPLHF. This chain uses TRBV6-1 with TRBJ1-6, with a tentative D call TRBD1 (5 bases). This CDR3 comprises 15 residues. V lost 4 bases, J lost 3 bases, and 10 bases lay in between. Germline CDR1 and CDR2: MNHNS and SASEGT.

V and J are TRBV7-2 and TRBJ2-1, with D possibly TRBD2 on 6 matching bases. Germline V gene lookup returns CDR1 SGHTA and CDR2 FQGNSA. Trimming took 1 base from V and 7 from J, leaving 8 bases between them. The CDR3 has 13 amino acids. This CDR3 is CASSLEGRNEQFF. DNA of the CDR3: TGTGCCAGCAGCTTAGAGGGGAGGAATGAGCAGTTCTTC.

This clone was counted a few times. For the CDR3, the DNA is TGTGCCAGTAGAAGGGACAACGGGAATCCCCTCCACTTT. Translation gives CASRRDNGNPLHF. The V call is TRBV19, the J call TRBJ1-6, with a tentative D call TRBD1 (6 bases). CDR1 LNHDA and CDR2 SQIVND come from the germline V gene (reference sequence). This CDR3 region has 13 residues. V was trimmed by 6 bases and J by 13 bases, leaving 16 bases between them.

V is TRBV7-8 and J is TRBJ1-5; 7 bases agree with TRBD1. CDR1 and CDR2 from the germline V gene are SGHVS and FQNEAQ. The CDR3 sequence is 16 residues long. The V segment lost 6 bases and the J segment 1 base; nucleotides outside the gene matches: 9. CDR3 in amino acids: CASSDQGERSNQPQHF. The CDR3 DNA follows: TGTGCCAGCAGTGATCAGGGGGAACGGAGCAATCAGCCCCAGCATTTT.

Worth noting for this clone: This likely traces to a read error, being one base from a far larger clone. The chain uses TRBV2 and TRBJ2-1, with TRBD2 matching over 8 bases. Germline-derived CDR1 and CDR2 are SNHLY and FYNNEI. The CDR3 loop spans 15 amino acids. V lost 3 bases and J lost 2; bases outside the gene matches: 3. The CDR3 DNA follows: TGTGCCAGCAGTGACGACGGGGGGGCCTACAATGAGCAGTTCTTC. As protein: CASSDDGGAYNEQFF.

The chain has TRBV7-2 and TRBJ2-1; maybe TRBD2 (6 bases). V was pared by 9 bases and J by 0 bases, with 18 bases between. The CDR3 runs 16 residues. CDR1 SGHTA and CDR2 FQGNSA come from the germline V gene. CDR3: CASSKRGRSSYNEQFF. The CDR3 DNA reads TGTGCCAGTTCAAAGCGTGGGAGGAGCTCCTACAATGAGCAGTTCTTC.

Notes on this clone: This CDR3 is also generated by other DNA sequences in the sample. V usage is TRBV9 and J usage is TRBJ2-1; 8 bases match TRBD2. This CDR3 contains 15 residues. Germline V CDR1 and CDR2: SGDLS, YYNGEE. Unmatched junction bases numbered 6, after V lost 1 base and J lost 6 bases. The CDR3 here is CASSVSGGAGNEQFF. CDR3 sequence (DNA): TGTGCCAGCAGCGTATCCGGGGGGGCGGGCAATGAGCAGTTCTTC.

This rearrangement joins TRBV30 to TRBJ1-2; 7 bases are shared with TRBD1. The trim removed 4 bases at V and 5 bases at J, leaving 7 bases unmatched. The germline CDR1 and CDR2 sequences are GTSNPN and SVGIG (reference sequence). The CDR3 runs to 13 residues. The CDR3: CAWTRQGPYGYTF. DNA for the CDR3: TGTGCCTGGACCAGACAGGGACCGTATGGCTACACCTTC.

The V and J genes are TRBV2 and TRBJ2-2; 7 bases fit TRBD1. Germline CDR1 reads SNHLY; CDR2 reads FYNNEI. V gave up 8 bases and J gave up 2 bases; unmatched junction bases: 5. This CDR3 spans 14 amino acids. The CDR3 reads CASGRDSNTGELFF. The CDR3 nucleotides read TGTGCCAGCGGCCGGGACAGCAACACCGGGGAGCTGTTTTTT.

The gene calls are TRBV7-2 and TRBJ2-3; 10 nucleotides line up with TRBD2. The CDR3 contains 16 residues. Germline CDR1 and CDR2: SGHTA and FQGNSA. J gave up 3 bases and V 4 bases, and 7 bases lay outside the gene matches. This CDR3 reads CASSYKRGGQTDTQYF. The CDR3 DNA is TGTGCCAGCAGCTATAAGCGGGGGGGCCAGACAGATACGCAGTATTTT.